A single TCR beta chain is shown here with its context. There were at least 6 micrograms of total RNA extracted from every sample. The V gene end was trimmed by 8 bases and the J gene end by 0 bases; junction bases not matched to a gene: 15. This CDR3 comprises 17 residues. The germline gives CDR1 MGHRA, CDR2 YSYEKL. This sample is part of a study of blood T cells in healthy people across ages. Using a J-beta primer mix together with a sample-barcoded 5' primer, a second PCR was run for about 6 to 12 cycles. TCRdb recomputed calls from the 5' RACE reads with MiXCR, one row per CDR3 protein. The sample contains nearly 800,000 distinct CDR3 sequences, roughly 56% of which appear only once.

Sequenced: blood. The V and J genes are TRBV4-1 and TRBJ2-5; TRBD2 agrees at 7 bases. This TCR was recovered from a man between 40 and 49 years old in good health. CDR3: CASRGLTGLLYQETQYF. CDR3 coding DNA: TGCGCCAGCCGGGGACTAACGGGCTTGCTGTACCAAGAGACCCAGTACTTC.